This T cell receptor beta chain is drawn from a study of OX40 agonist ivuxolimab in advanced cancers. Broadly, across the study: Ivuxolimab, which targeted the costimulatory receptor OX40 (CD134), was an agonistic, fully human IgG2 monoclonal antibody. Partial responses were achieved by three dose-escalation patients, of whom one had hepatocellular carcinoma and two had cutaneous melanoma. Intravenous ivuxolimab was administered to patients every 2 weeks at six dose levels: 0.01, 0.1, 0.3, 1.5, 3 and 10 mg/kg. The paper covers the monotherapy dose-escalation part of the phase I ivuxolimab trial, which included N of about 56 patients. Peripheral TCRbeta sequencing aimed to test whether ivuxolimab altered TCR sequence diversity and caused clonal T-cell expansion. Of the roughly 54 patients in dose escalation, about 19 had hepatocellular carcinoma, about 15 had melanoma, 9 had renal cell carcinoma and 9 had head and neck cancer. A male proportion of under 85% and a mean age of approximately 58 years, ranging from roughly 23 to 79, were recorded for the dose-escalation cohort. Prior anti-PD-1, anti-PD-L1 or anti-CTLA-4 therapy was permitted, and checkpoint inhibitors had been received by about 36% of dose-escalation patients.

What the research found in general, with its limitations: At doses from 0.1 to 3.0 mg/kg, clonal expansion was seen in both CD4+ and CD8+ blood T cells between baseline and week 6. In partial responders in the 0.1-3.0 mg/kg groups, normalized peripheral clonal expansion was found to be among the lowest, especially among CD8+ T cells. Low levels of normalized T-cell clonal expansion were also seen in some nonresponding patients. Which antigens the clonally expanded peripheral T cells were specific for was not determined. After ivuxolimab, more expanded clones were found on average in CD8+ T cells than in CD4+ T cells.

Patients with a history of autoimmune disease or receiving systemic immunosuppression were excluded from the trial. Peripheral blood for TCR sequencing was collected from all dose cohorts at baseline, on cycle 4 day 1, and on cycle 7 day 1. The samples were drawn from a first-in-human, open-label, multicenter phase I dose-escalation trial of ivuxolimab. Adults with locally advanced or metastatic melanoma, renal cell, hepatocellular, or head and neck squamous cell carcinoma were enrolled in the trial. Before TCR sequencing, CD4+ and CD8+ T cells were separately sorted from peripheral blood. V is cut by 0 bases and J by 8 bases, and the space between the germline ends is 9 bases. The CDR3, from cysteine to phenylalanine, totals 12 residues. Only the CDR3 part of the read is kept: 36 bases, read in frame from the first base. CDR1 and CDR2 (SGDLS, YYNGEE) derive from the germline V gene. This clone turned up a few times. It has no known antigen specificity. Base qualities were left out, and no much larger clone turns up one base away.

To sequence the TCRbeta CDR3 region, genomic DNA was isolated from the sorted cells. TCRbeta CDR3 regions were sequenced using the immunoSEQ Assay. Sourced from immuneACCESS, this table was stored by TCRdb with only in-frame sequences that have V and J called. A share of the clones is absent; for the studies checked, an unresolved V gene accounts for under half, and the remainder has no known explanation. The sample yields approximately 24,000 clones; roughly 76% were counted once. The ten largest clones capture less than 15% of the sample. The receptor's source is an adult with an advanced solid tumor such as melanoma, head and neck, liver or kidney cancer. The material was CD4+ or CD8+ T cells sorted from blood, obtained in a trial of the OX40 agonist ivuxolimab. The chain was built from TRBV9 and TRBJ2-7, with the D gene uncertain. CDR3 protein: CASSVDGLQQYF. The bases read TGTGCCAGCAGCGTAGACGGCTTGCAGCAGTACTTC.